Listed here are 30 T cell receptor beta chains from one sample, sequenced in a study of T cell changes during pregnancy in multiple sclerosis. TCRdb's copy holds only in-frame clones and misses some; the assay was immunoSEQ multiplex PCR. The sample records more than 35,000 clones, around 87% being singletons. This sample comprised CD4+ T cells from peripheral blood mononuclear cells, obtained in the second trimester of pregnancy. The receptors derive from a female donor with multiple sclerosis, enrolled in a pregnancy study.

The chain couples TRBV29-1 to TRBJ2-7; D not certain. Looked up from germline, CDR1 is SQVTM and CDR2 is ANQGSEA. This CDR3 region has 14 residues. V lost 5 bases and J lost 1, with 15 bases in between. The CDR3 nucleotides are TGCAGCGTTATCACCCGACTCGATTCCTACGAGCAGTACTTC. Translating gives CSVITRLDSYEQYF.

The V call is TRBV19, the J call TRBJ1-1; D uncertain. V lost 2 bases and J 4 bases, leaving 8 bases between the germline ends. CDR1 and CDR2 (germline): LNHDA, SQIVND (reference sequence). The CDR3 consists of 13 residues. The CDR3 DNA follows: TGTGCCAGTAGTATATTGGGCCCCACTGAAGCTTTCTTT. It encodes CASSILGPTEAFF. The full variable domain, with the rest looked up from reference TRBV19 and TRBJ1-1, is DGGITQSPKYLFRKEGQNVTLSCEQNLNHDAMYWYRQDPGQGLRLIYYSQIVNDFQKGDIAEGYSVSREKKESFPLTVTSAQKNPTAFYLCASSILGPTEAFFGQGTRLTVV.

V usage is TRBV27 and J usage is TRBJ2-1; 9 positions agree with TRBD2. From germline, CDR1 is MNHEY and CDR2 SMNVEV (reference sequence). V lost 3 bases to trimming and J lost 7 bases; unmatched junction nucleotides: 19. The CDR3 spans 19 residues. In DNA form, the CDR3 reads TGTGCCAGCAGTTTTATGTGGACTAGCGCGCCTACTACGGGGAATGAGCAGTTCTTC. Protein sequence: CASSFMWTSAPTTGNEQFF.

CDR3 coding DNA: TGTGCCAGCATGATCGGGACTAGCTCCTACAATGAGCAGTTCTTC. Translation: CASMIGTSSYNEQFF. This sequence joins TRBV25-1 and TRBJ2-1; 8 nucleotides match TRBD2. CDR1 and CDR2 (germline): MGHDK, SYGVNS. Trimming at V came to 7 bases and at J to 0 bases, leaving 5 bases not matched to a gene. The CDR3 has 15 residues.

The rearrangement joins TRBV7-6 to TRBJ2-7; weak D call: TRBD2 (6 bases). Germline V gives CDR1 SGHVS, CDR2 FNYEAQ. The CDR3 has 19 residues. Trimming removed 1 base at V and 1 base at J, with 23 bases between. CDR3 in amino acids: CASSLEASGGASRSYEQYF. DNA for the CDR3: TGTGCCAGCAGCTTAGAGGCTAGTGGAGGGGCCTCAAGATCCTACGAGCAGTACTTC.

The chain employs TRBV19 and TRBJ2-2; a possible D gene is TRBD1 (6 bases). Trimming cost V 1 base and J 0 bases, with 12 bases left between them. CDR1 and CDR2 (germline): LNHDA, SQIVND (reference sequence). This CDR3 has 17 amino acids. CDR3 coding DNA: TGTGCCAGTAGTATAGTTCCAGGGGCCGCGAACACCGGGGAGCTGTTTTTT. It yields the protein CASSIVPGAANTGELFF.

V is TRBV5-1 and J is TRBJ1-1, with a weak D call TRBD1 (5 bases). The CDR3 contains 18 residues. The germline V gene encodes CDR1 SGHRS and CDR2 YFSETQ. V was clipped by 4 bases and J by 1 base, with 23 bases between them. This CDR3 is CASSLPNDRDKQNTEAFF. The CDR3, as DNA: TGCGCCAGCAGCCTCCCAAACGACAGAGACAAACAGAACACTGAAGCTTTCTTT.

The rearrangement uses TRBV4-1 and TRBJ2-1; TRBD1 matches at 9 bases. Germline loops: CDR1 MGHRA, CDR2 YSYEKL. CDR3 length: 16 residues. The trim removed 3 bases at V and 6 bases at J, leaving 9 bases unmatched. CDR3 nucleotides: TGCGCCAGCAGCCACCAAATCGTGACAGGGGGCAATGAGCAGTTCTTC. This gives the protein CASSHQIVTGGNEQFF.

This clone was observed a handful of times. The gene calls are TRBV19 and TRBJ1-1; D perhaps matches TRBD1 (5 bases). The CDR3 extends over 15 amino acids. CDR1 is LNHDA, CDR2 SQIVND, per germline (reference sequence). V lost 8 bases and J lost 5, with 21 bases in between. CDR3 in DNA: TGTGCCAGTCGTTCGGTCGCAGGGCGTCGAACTGAAGCTTTCTTT. It yields the protein CASRSVAGRRTEAFF.

This clone was counted a single time. The rearrangement joins TRBV6-6 to TRBJ1-5, with D hard to call. Germline lookup yields CDR1 MNHNY and CDR2 SVGAGI (reference sequence). The CDR3 sequence is 16 residues long. The V gene lost 2 bases and the J gene lost 2 bases, with 13 bases spanning the gap. This chain's CDR3 is CASSYLVGEGNQPQHF. The CDR3 DNA sequence: TGTGCCAGCAGTTACCTCGTGGGTGAGGGCAATCAGCCCCAGCATTTT.

This clone was seen once. The chain carries TRBV9 and TRBJ2-1; TRBD2 aligns across 7 bases. Germline V gives CDR1 SGDLS, CDR2 YYNGEE. Losses at the gene ends were 4 bases for V and 10 bases for J; bases not matched to a gene: 17. The CDR3 consists of 16 residues. In DNA form, the CDR3 reads TGTGCCAGCAGCCTCGAGGGGCCTAGCGGTTTCAGAGAGCAGTTCTTC. This gives the protein CASSLEGPSGFREQFF.

The CDR3 protein is CASSSGATSYNEQFF. The CDR3 nucleotides are TGTGCCAGCAGCTCTGGGGCTACCTCCTACAATGAGCAGTTCTTC. V gene TRBV7-2 combines with J gene TRBJ2-1, with D tentatively TRBD1 (5 bases). Trimming pared 4 bases from V and 0 bases from J, leaving 10 bases between. The CDR3 loop spans 15 amino acids. CDR1 is SGHTA and CDR2 is FQGNSA in the germline V gene. The full variable domain, its missing parts supplied by reference TRBV7-2 and TRBJ2-1, is GAGVSQSPSNKVTEKGKDVELRCDPISGHTALYWYRQSLGQGLEFLIYFQGNSAPDKSGLPSDRFSAERTGGSVSTLTIQRTQQEDSAVYLCASSSGATSYNEQFFGPGTRLTVL.

V is TRBV18 and J is TRBJ1-1, with 7 bases fitting TRBD1. This CDR3 has 14 residues. V lost 4 bases, J lost 0 bases, and 2 bases stayed unmatched. Germline loops: CDR1 KGHSH, CDR2 LQKENI. CDR3 residues: CASSLGQMNTEAFF. Written as DNA, the CDR3 is TGTGCCAGCTCACTGGGACAGATGAACACTGAAGCTTTCTTT. Looking up the rest from reference TRBV18 and TRBJ1-1 gives the full variable domain: NAGVMQNPRHLVRRRGQEARLRCSPMKGHSHVYWYRQLPEEGLKFMVYLQKENIIDESGMPKERFSAEFPKEGPSILRIQQVVRGDSAAYFCASSLGQMNTEAFFGQGTRLTVV.

This sequence joins TRBV7-9 and TRBJ1-4, with 7 bases identical to TRBD1. CDR3 length: 14 residues. The ends lost 3 bases at V and 8 bases at J; junction bases unmatched: 6. The germline gives CDR1 SEHNR, CDR2 FQNEAQ (reference sequence). The chain's CDR3 is CASSLTGLGEKLFF. In nucleotides, the CDR3 is TGTGCCAGCAGCTTGACAGGGTTAGGCGAAAAACTGTTTTTT.

V is TRBV5-4 and J is TRBJ2-1; 11 bases line up with TRBD1. In germline, CDR1 is SGHNT, CDR2 YYREEE (reference sequence). The CDR3 is made up of 15 amino acids. Germline trimming cut 4 bases from V and 8 bases from J; bases unmatched to any gene: 8. CDR3 residues: CASSVWTGGKDEQFF. The CDR3 DNA sequence: TGTGCCAGCAGCGTATGGACAGGGGGCAAGGATGAGCAGTTCTTC.

The V gene is TRBV6-1, the J gene TRBJ1-5; TRBD1 agrees at 8 bases. Unmatched junction bases numbered 8, after V lost 6 bases and J lost 4 bases. This CDR3 contains 15 residues. Germline CDR1 and CDR2: MNHNS and SASEGT. The CDR3 reads CASRLDRAENQPQHF. The CDR3 DNA sequence: TGTGCCAGCAGGCTGGACAGGGCAGAAAATCAGCCCCAGCATTTT.

The chain combines TRBV10-1 with TRBJ2-7; 9 bases fit TRBD1. CDR3 length: 17 amino acids. CDR1 is WNHNN, CDR2 SYGVQD, per germline (reference sequence). The V and J ends lost 7 bases and 5 bases, in that order; junction bases with no gene match: 18. CDR3 nucleotide sequence: TGCGCCAGCACCACACTCCGGTACGGGACAGGGCTTCACGAGCAGTACTTC. Its translation: CASTTLRYGTGLHEQYF.

This chain joins TRBV28 and TRBJ1-4, with a weak D call TRBD1 (6 bases). The CDR3 spans 14 residues. V was cut by 7 bases and J by 4 bases, with 13 bases left in between. CDR1 is MDHEN, CDR2 SYDVKM, per germline. This chain's CDR3 is CASNWGRYNEKLFF. The DNA for the CDR3 is TGTGCCAGCAATTGGGGGCGCTATAATGAAAAACTGTTTTTT.

This clone occurred once. The rearrangement uses TRBV29-1 and TRBJ1-2; D is perhaps TRBD1 (5 bases). Germline V lookup: CDR1 SQVTM, CDR2 ANQGSEA. The CDR3 consists of 13 residues. V dropped 3 bases and J dropped 0 bases, with 8 bases sitting between them. DNA for the CDR3: TGCAGCGTTGACAGGGAAACTAACTATGGCTACACCTTC. It specifies CSVDRETNYGYTF. Looking up the rest from reference TRBV29-1 and TRBJ1-2 gives the full variable domain: SAVISQKPSRDICQRGTSLTIQCQVDSQVTMMFWYRQQPGQSLTLIATANQGSEATYESGFVIDKFPISRPNLTFSTLTVSNMSPEDSSIYLCSVDRETNYGYTFGSGTRLTVV.

The V call is TRBV6-1, the J call TRBJ2-7; 7 positions agree with TRBD1. The CDR3 runs to 15 residues. Trimming cost V 0 bases and J 5 bases; bases outside gene matches: 7. In germline, CDR1 is MNHNS, CDR2 SASEGT. This CDR3 reads CASSEAATGYHEQYF. CDR3 sequence (DNA): TGTGCCAGCAGTGAAGCAGCGACAGGGTACCACGAGCAGTACTTC.

The chain has TRBV29-1 and TRBJ2-7; weak D call: TRBD1 (5 bases). Trimming took off 3 bases at V and 0 bases at J, with 9 bases between the two ends. Germline V CDR1 and CDR2: SQVTM, ANQGSEA. This CDR3 has 13 residues. CDR3: CSVEDDSSYEQYF. CDR3 sequence (DNA): TGCAGCGTTGAGGACGACAGCTCCTACGAGCAGTACTTC.

The chain uses TRBV5-1 and TRBJ1-2; the match to TRBD1 covers 11 bases. This CDR3 is built from 13 residues. The germline gives CDR1 SGHRS, CDR2 YFSETQ. The junction had 4 bases not matched to a gene; V was cut back by 4 bases and J by 8 bases. CDR3 coding DNA: TGCGCCAGCAGCCGGGGACAGGGGGAAGGCTACACCTTC. It is translated as CASSRGQGEGYTF.

CDR3: CATSRQKHNEQYF. The CDR3 DNA is TGTGCCACCAGCAGACAGAAACACAACGAGCAGTACTTC. The chain employs TRBV15 and TRBJ2-7; D remains ambiguous. This CDR3 region has 13 residues. The germline V gene encodes CDR1 LNHNV and CDR2 YYDKDF (reference sequence). V dropped 2 bases and J dropped 5 bases, with 10 bases sitting between them.

The chain has TRBV5-6 and TRBJ2-1, with TRBD1 as a possible D gene (6 bases). Trimming left V 5 bases short and J 7 bases short, with 22 bases between. This CDR3 region has 16 residues. CDR1 is SGHDT, CDR2 YYEEEE, per germline. CDR3 amino acids: CASSTKTGTPGNEQFF. The CDR3 DNA sequence: TGTGCCAGCAGTACGAAGACAGGAACCCCCGGGAATGAGCAGTTCTTC.

The V and J genes are TRBV6-1 and TRBJ2-3, with a weak D call TRBD1 (6 bases). Germline CDR1 is MNHNS and CDR2 is SASEGT. The CDR3 consists of 11 residues. Trimming left V 8 bases short and J 6 bases short, with 9 bases between. CDR3 sequence: CASGRGDTQYF. CDR3 coding DNA: TGTGCCAGCGGTAGGGGGGATACGCAGTATTTT.

The chain joins TRBV15 to TRBJ2-7; D gene uncertain. CDR3 size: 15 residues. Germline-derived CDR1 and CDR2 are LNHNV and YYDKDF (reference sequence). Trimming stripped 0 bases from V and 0 bases from J, with 9 bases between. The CDR3 spells CATSRDPAGSYEQYF. In DNA, the CDR3 is TGTGCCACCAGCAGAGATCCGGCAGGCTCCTACGAGCAGTACTTC.

In DNA, the CDR3 is TGTGCCAGCAGTCCACGGACAGGGAGCTATGGCTACACCTTC. This gives the protein CASSPRTGSYGYTF. The V and J genes are TRBV6-5 and TRBJ1-2; 8 bases map to TRBD1. The CDR3 is made up of 14 amino acids. Germline V gives CDR1 MNHEY, CDR2 SVGAGI. V shed 5 bases, J shed 4 bases, and the junction held 6 bases outside the gene matches.

The rearrangement joins TRBV6-6 to TRBJ2-7, with 8 bases lining up with TRBD2. J gave up 1 base and V 2 bases, and 7 bases lay outside the gene matches. The CDR3 loop spans 16 amino acids. Germline values: CDR1 MNHNY, CDR2 SVGAGI (reference sequence). In DNA form, the CDR3 reads TGTGCCAGCAGTTACCCCCGCGGGAGGAGTTCCTACGAGCAGTACTTC. Its translation is CASSYPRGRSSYEQYF.

The chain couples TRBV7-9 to TRBJ2-7; TRBD2 aligns across 12 bases. The CDR3 is 16 residues long. Losses at the gene ends were 8 bases for V and 0 bases for J; bases not matched to a gene: 8. The germline gives CDR1 SEHNR, CDR2 FQNEAQ (reference sequence). This CDR3 reads CASGPGTSGFSYEQYF. The CDR3 DNA sequence: TGTGCCAGCGGCCCCGGGACTAGCGGGTTCTCCTACGAGCAGTACTTC.

This chain connects TRBV7-2 to TRBJ2-7, with D perhaps TRBD1 (5 bases). Germline V gene lookup returns CDR1 SGHTA and CDR2 FQGNSA. The CDR3 loop spans 16 amino acids. V was clipped by 2 bases and J by 2 bases, with 16 bases between them. The CDR3 DNA sequence: TGTGCCAGCAGCTTAAGGACAAGTCCCGAGCCCTACGAGCAGTACTTC. This encodes CASSLRTSPEPYEQYF. Full variable domain (remainder filled in from reference TRBV7-2 and TRBJ2-7): GAGVSQSPSNKVTEKGKDVELRCDPISGHTALYWYRQSLGQGLEFLIYFQGNSAPDKSGLPSDRFSAERTGGSVSTLTIQRTQQEDSAVYLCASSLRTSPEPYEQYFGPGTRLTVT.